The clone carrying this T cell receptor beta chain was detected only a few times. Its antigen is unidentified. The amount of total RNA extracted per sample was at least 5.5 micrograms. The data were taken from a study of blood T cells in healthy people across ages. Findings and limits, study-wide: When one million T cells were used, diversity estimates were thought to be underestimates. Naive T cell percentage by flow cytometry tracked strongly with beta diversity.

Looked up from germline, CDR1 is DFQATT and CDR2 is SNEGSKA (reference sequence). The V end was cut by 0 bases, the J end by 5 bases, with 11 bases between. The CDR3 runs to 14 residues. Alongside a J-beta primer mix, a sample-barcoded 5' primer served in a second PCR lasting about 7 to 11 cycles. A template-switch adaptor with 12 random nucleotides tagged each cDNA molecule. TCRdb itself ran the 5' RACE reads through MiXCR, one entry per CDR3 protein. The data hold approximately 800,000 distinct CDR3 sequences, with 46% observed a single time. This sequence originates from a man older than 75 in good health. The chain has TRBV20-1 and TRBJ2-1; D is unclear. The sequenced sample was blood. The CDR3 region is CSARDPGRDNEQFF. CDR3 DNA: TGCAGTGCTAGAGATCCGGGCCGCGACAATGAGCAGTTCTTC.